Below are 9 T cell receptor beta chains sequenced from a single sample in a study of shared clonotypes between healthy human individuals. The table came from immunoSEQ multiplex PCR; TCRdb's copy has only in-frame clones and leaves some out. The sample lists under 650,000 clones; about 96% were seen once. Specimen: naive CD4+ T cells sorted from blood. Subset specified: CD45RA+ positively selected. These receptors originate from a woman aged 25 to 39 in good health.

The chain has TRBV28 and TRBJ2-1; 9 bases fit TRBD2. The CDR3 is 16 residues long. Germline-derived CDR1 and CDR2 are MDHEN and SYDVKM. Unmatched junction bases numbered 13, after V lost 5 bases and J lost 8 bases. For the CDR3, the DNA is TGTGCCAGCAGTCAACGCAGGACTAGCGTAGAGGATGAGCAGTTCTTC. It specifies CASSQRRTSVEDEQFF.

The chain joins TRBV6-1 to TRBJ2-7; 11 nucleotides agree with TRBD2. Germline CDR1 and CDR2: MNHNS and SASEGT. V dropped 6 bases and J dropped 4; count of bases not matched to a gene: 8. The CDR3 consists of 15 residues. CDR3 protein: CASSQGASGRYEQYF. The CDR3 bases are TGTGCCAGCAGCCAGGGGGCTAGCGGGAGGTACGAGCAGTACTTC.

V is TRBV10-2 and J is TRBJ2-7, with 8 bases that match TRBD2. The trim removed 4 bases at V and 6 bases at J, leaving 2 bases unmatched. The CDR3 has 12 amino acids. Germline CDR1 WSHSY, CDR2 SAAADI. The CDR3 coding sequence is TGCGCCAGCAGTGGGGCGGGGGGCGAGCAGTACTTC. This sequence encodes CASSGAGGEQYF.

The chain recombines TRBV19 with TRBJ1-5; TRBD1 agrees at 9 bases. V shed 5 bases and J 3 bases; nucleotides not matched to a gene: 8. The CDR3 loop spans 16 amino acids. CDR1 is LNHDA, CDR2 SQIVND, per germline (reference sequence). The CDR3 sequence is CASSPSQGAINQPQHF. CDR3 DNA sequence: TGTGCCAGTAGTCCCTCACAGGGGGCTATCAATCAGCCCCAGCATTTT.

This rearrangement joins TRBV6-5 to TRBJ2-5; D is unresolved. The J call may not be correct, given that the DNA end is closer to TRBJ2-7. CDR1 and CDR2 (germline): MNHEY, SVGAGI. The CDR3 runs 13 residues. The CDR3 spells CASSPLSPYEQYF. The CDR3 DNA sequence: TGTGCCAGCAGCCCCTTATCCCCCTACGAGCAGTACTTC.

J is TRBJ2-5 and V is TRBV7-6; D may correspond to TRBD1 or TRBD2 (6 bases each). CDR3 length: 17 amino acids. Trimming took 2 bases from V and 2 from J, leaving 18 bases between them. Germline CDR1 and CDR2: SGHVS and FNYEAQ. CDR3 in DNA: TGTGCCAGCAGCTTATTTCCCGGGGGCGGGAAACAAGAGACCCAGTACTTC. It encodes CASSLFPGGGKQETQYF.

This clone was counted once. The V call is TRBV7-2, the J call TRBJ1-3; D is perhaps TRBD1 (6 bases). The V end was cut by 8 bases, the J end by 2 bases, with 13 bases between. The germline V gene encodes CDR1 SGHTA and CDR2 FQGNSA. This CDR3 region has 14 residues. The CDR3 sequence is CASLGTYPGNTIYF. The CDR3 nucleotides read TGTGCCAGCCTCGGGACATACCCTGGAAACACCATATATTTT.

The J gene is TRBJ1-2, the V gene TRBV6-1, with unresolved D. Germline CDR1 reads MNHNS; CDR2 reads SASEGT. V lost 1 base to trimming and J lost 8 bases, with 17 bases between them. This CDR3 is 15 amino acids long. The CDR3 nucleotides read TGTGCCAGCAGTGAAGATCCGGGGTCCCCTTGGGGCTACACCTTC. Translation gives CASSEDPGSPWGYTF.

The rearrangement uses TRBV19 and TRBJ1-4; D gene ambiguous. The CDR3 has 14 residues. Germline loops: CDR1 LNHDA, CDR2 SQIVND (reference sequence). V was shortened by 2 bases and J by 3 bases, with 7 bases between the two germline ends. The CDR3 bases are TGTGCCAGTAGTATAATCCAGCCTAATGAAAAACTGTTTTTT. It translates to CASSIIQPNEKLFF.